The present TCR beta chain was sequenced within a study of cytomegalovirus exposure and HLA in healthy donors. Findings and limits, study-wide: There were a few CMV-associated chains whose specificity for CMV antigens was confirmed in vitro.

The PCR contained 60 Vbeta and 13 Jbeta primers. The assay was immunoSEQ multiplex PCR, and TCRdb's table has in-frame clones only and misses some. Of approximately 110,000 clones listed, 65% to 80% were seen once; the top ten hold over 4%. This clone has only one observation. Its antigen is not identified. The CDR3 has 14 amino acids. V shed 6 bases and J shed 9 bases, with 20 bases lying between them. Germline V lookup: CDR1 SGHTA, CDR2 FQGNSA. The V and J genes are TRBV7-2 and TRBJ2-5, with D maybe TRBD2 (5 bases). This TCR derives from a female donor in good health and CMV-seropositive. The sequenced material came from PBMCs. The CDR3 region is CASSRSGSPGAQYF. Written as DNA, the CDR3 is TGTGCCAGCAGTCGTTCGGGGTCCCCCGGGGCCCAGTACTTC.